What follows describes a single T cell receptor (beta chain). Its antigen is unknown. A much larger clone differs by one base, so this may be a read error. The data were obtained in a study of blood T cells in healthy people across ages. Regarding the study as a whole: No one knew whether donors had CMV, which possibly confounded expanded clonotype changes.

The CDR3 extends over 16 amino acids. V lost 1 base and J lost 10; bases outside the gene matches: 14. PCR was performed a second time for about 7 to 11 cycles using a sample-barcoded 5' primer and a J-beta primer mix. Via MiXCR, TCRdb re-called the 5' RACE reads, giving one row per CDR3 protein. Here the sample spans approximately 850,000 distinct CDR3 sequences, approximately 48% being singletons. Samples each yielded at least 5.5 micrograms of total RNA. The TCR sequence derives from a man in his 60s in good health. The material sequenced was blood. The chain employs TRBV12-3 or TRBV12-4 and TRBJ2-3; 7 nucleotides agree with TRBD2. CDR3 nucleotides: TGTGCCAGCAGTTTAGATTCCAGCGGGGTTGTTGATGCGCAGTATTTT. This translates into CASSLDSSGVVDAQYF.